This is a list of T cell receptor beta chains from one sample in a study of shared clonotypes between healthy human individuals. TCRdb keeps only in-frame clones here, not all; method: immunoSEQ multiplex PCR. This sample has roughly 2,000,000 clones, with about 94% found just once. What was sequenced was naive CD8+ T cells sorted from blood. These TCRs come from a man aged 18 to 30 in good health. CDR3s include the opening cysteine and the closing phenylalanine or tryptophan. A D gene is named only where the DNA matches it firmly. Rows give clone size only sometimes, using once, few, many, or a class for an expanded clone.

clone_size	d_call	v_call	j_call	cdr3_aa	cdr3_nt
once	-	TRBV9	TRBJ2-2	CASSEGRNTGELFF	TGTGCCAGCAGCGAGGGGCGAAACACCGGGGAGCTGTTTTTT
-	TRBD1	TRBV11-2	TRBJ2-2	CASSLGQGAGELFF	TGTGCCAGCAGCTTAGGACAGGGTGCCGGGGAGCTGTTTTTT
-	-	TRBV27	TRBJ2-1	CASSLLLALNEQFF	TGTGCCAGCAGTTTATTATTAGCGCTCAATGAGCAGTTCTTC
-	TRBD2	TRBV7-9	TRBJ2-2	CAIPGGTGELFF	TGTGCCATCCCCGGGGGGACCGGGGAGCTGTTTTTT
-	-	TRBV28	TRBJ2-6	CASSLMIRAGANVLTF	TGTGCCAGCAGTTTAATGATCAGGGCTGGGGCCAACGTCCTGACTTTC
once	-	TRBV4-3	TRBJ1-2	CASSQELIGNGYTF	TGCGCCAGCAGCCAAGAGCTTATAGGGAATGGCTACACCTTC
-	TRBD1	TRBV11-2	TRBJ1-2	CASSSTGGLNYGYTF	TGTGCCAGCAGCTCCACAGGGGGCTTGAACTATGGCTACACCTTC
-	-	TRBV7-9	TRBJ2-5	CASSLGLQETQYF	TGTGCCAGCAGCTTAGGTCTCCAAGAGACCCAGTACTTC
-	TRBD2	TRBV4-2	TRBJ2-1	CASSQAHSGGRNEQFF	TGTGCCAGCAGCCAAGCTCACAGCGGGGGGCGGAATGAGCAGTTCTTC
-	TRBD2	TRBV27	TRBJ2-5	CASIHCGGGIQETQYF	TGTGCCAGCATACATTGCGGGGGGGGGATCCAAGAGACCCAGTACTTC
-	TRBD2	TRBV27	TRBJ2-7	CASRGAGEAYEQYF	TGTGCCAGCCGAGGGGCGGGAGAAGCCTACGAGCAGTACTTC
once	-	TRBV4-3	TRBJ2-2	CASSQDRANPGGTGELFF	TGCGCCAGCAGCCAAGATAGGGCAAACCCCGGTGGCACCGGGGAGCTGTTTTTT
-	-	TRBV5-6	TRBJ2-7	CASSSGGTRLDSYEQYF	TGTGCCAGCAGCTCAGGCGGGACGCGCCTTGATTCCTACGAGCAGTACTTC
-	TRBD1	TRBV7-9	TRBJ1-6	CASSVTGFSYNSPLHF	TGTGCCAGCAGCGTGACAGGGTTCTCCTATAATTCACCCCTCCACTTT
-	TRBD2	TRBV13	TRBJ2-3	CASSAVGAGGPTDTQYF	TGTGCCAGCAGCGCCGTAGGGGCGGGGGGGCCCACAGATACGCAGTATTTT
-	-	TRBV7-3	TRBJ1-2	CASSLAGGVGDGYTF	TGTGCCAGCAGCCTAGCAGGAGGGGTCGGGGATGGCTACACCTTC
-	-	TRBV4-1	TRBJ2-2	CASSQVGLNTGELFF	TGCGCCAGCAGCCAAGTGGGGTTAAACACCGGGGAGCTGTTTTTT
-	-	TRBV27	TRBJ2-7	CASSLDGPSYEQYF	TGTGCCAGCAGTTTAGATGGACCGAGCTACGAGCAGTACTTC